This T cell receptor (beta chain) comes out of a study of blood T cell repertoires in COVID-19. Across the study: The United States, Italy and Spain were the sources of the acute and convalescent COVID-19 samples. The cDNA or gDNA used as material had been derived from T cells, B-cell-depleted T cells, or PBMCs.

The study drew participants aged 18 to 89 years from under 30 US areas. Before being deemed recovered, Cohort 3 donors had two negative PCRs, clearance, or symptom resolution. This table comes from immunoSEQ multiplex PCR, and its TCRdb copy is limited to in-frame clones, with some not included. In the table there are about 480,000 clones, 85% to 90% of which are singletons. The sample consisted of PBMCs or T cells enriched from blood (not recorded which). The TCR was taken from a woman aged 40 to 55 who had recovered from COVID-19.

CDR3: CASSPGGTVLEKLFF. The CDR3 bases are TGCGCCAGCAGCCCAGGGGGGACAGTCCTAGAAAAACTGTTTTTT. The chain joins TRBV5-1 to TRBJ1-4, with 7 bases aligning to TRBD1. The V gene's germline CDR1 is SGHRS and CDR2 YFSETQ. V gave up 4 bases and J gave up 8 bases; unmatched junction bases: 11. The CDR3 is 15 residues long.